Each of the 20 T cell receptor beta chains below was sequenced from the same sample in a study of cytomegalovirus exposure and HLA in healthy donors. It was with 60 Vbeta and 13 Jbeta primers that the PCR ran. TCRdb's copy holds only in-frame clones and misses some; the assay was immunoSEQ multiplex PCR. The sample yields just over 150,000 clones, around 74% seen once. Sample: PBMCs. These receptors were obtained from a female donor in good health and CMV-seronegative.

The gene calls are TRBV6-5 and TRBJ2-7; D is uncertain. The germline V gene has CDR1 MNHEY and CDR2 SVGAGI. Trimming removed 5 bases from V and 2 bases from J, with 13 bases in between. The CDR3 is made up of 14 amino acids. For the CDR3, the DNA is TGTGCCAGCAGTCCCCTGACATCAACCTACGAGCAGTACTTC. Its protein is CASSPLTSTYEQYF.

This clone has just a few counts. The rearrangement joins TRBV11-3 to TRBJ2-1; 13 nucleotides match TRBD2. V dropped 0 bases and J dropped 10; count of bases not matched to a gene: 3. The CDR3 is made up of 15 amino acids. Germline CDR1 and CDR2: SGHNT and YENEEA. The CDR3 spells CASSLETSGRDEQFF. DNA of the CDR3: TGTGCCAGCAGCTTAGAAACTAGCGGGAGGGACGAGCAGTTCTTC. The full variable domain, in which reference TRBV11-3 and TRBJ2-1 provide the parts outside the CDR3, is EAGVVQSPRYKIIEKKQPVAFWCNPISGHNTLYWYLQNLGQGPELLIRYENEEAVDDSQLPKDRFSAERLKGVDSTLKIQPAELGDSAVYLCASSLETSGRDEQFFGPGTRLTVL.

The rearrangement joins TRBV6-1 to TRBJ1-2, with 8 positions matching TRBD1. The CDR3 is 14 residues long. V was pared by 2 bases and J by 4 bases, with 3 bases of the junction left unmatched. Looked up from germline, CDR1 is MNHNS and CDR2 is SASEGT. The CDR3 nucleotides read TGTGCCAGCAGTGAACTTGGGACAGGCTATGGCTACACCTTC. Translated: CASSELGTGYGYTF.

The V and J genes are TRBV5-1 and TRBJ2-1; 9 bases agree with TRBD2. Germline V lookup: CDR1 SGHRS, CDR2 YFSETQ. The V segment lost 0 bases and the J segment 9 bases; nucleotides outside the gene matches: 4. This CDR3 has 14 residues. In DNA form, the CDR3 reads TGCGCCAGCAGCTTGGCCCAGACTAGCGGTGAGCAGTTCTTC. Translation gives CASSLAQTSGEQFF.

This rearrangement joins TRBV5-4 to TRBJ2-7; 8 bases line up with TRBD2. V shed 1 base, J shed 6 bases, and the junction held 3 bases outside the gene matches. The CDR3 loop spans 13 amino acids. From germline, CDR1 is SGHNT and CDR2 YYREEE (reference sequence). CDR3 region: CASSLPGLGEQYF. Here the CDR3 DNA reads TGTGCCAGCAGCTTGCCGGGACTAGGCGAGCAGTACTTC.

The chain has TRBV2 and TRBJ1-1; a possible D gene is TRBD1 (6 bases). The V gene's germline CDR1 is SNHLY and CDR2 FYNNEI. Trimming removed 7 bases at V and 0 bases at J, with 18 bases between. This CDR3 has 16 amino acids. The CDR3 sequence: CASTRPKQGMNTEAFF. The CDR3 nucleotides read TGTGCCAGCACCCGCCCCAAACAGGGTATGAACACTGAAGCTTTCTTT.

This clone was found once. This chain connects TRBV10-3 to TRBJ2-5; TRBD1 aligns across 9 bases. V dropped 5 bases and J dropped 5; count of bases not matched to a gene: 15. Germline V lookup: CDR1 ENHRY, CDR2 SYGVKD. The CDR3 is 17 amino acids. The CDR3 is CAISPGTGNFLRETQYF. CDR3 nucleotide sequence: TGTGCCATCAGTCCCGGGACAGGGAACTTTCTGCGGGAGACCCAGTACTTC.

The chain employs TRBV19 and TRBJ2-7; D may be TRBD2 (5 bases). V shed 3 bases and J shed 3 bases, with 12 bases lying between them. The CDR3 is made up of 14 amino acids. Germline CDR1 and CDR2: LNHDA and SQIVND (reference sequence). In DNA, the CDR3 is TGTGCCAGTAGTATCCAAGCCGGGAACTACGAGCAGTACTTC. Its translation is CASSIQAGNYEQYF.

The chain uses TRBV29-1 and TRBJ2-1; TRBD2 aligns across 7 bases. V dropped 4 bases and J dropped 5; count of bases not matched to a gene: 8. Germline V CDR1 and CDR2: SQVTM, ANQGSEA. This CDR3 region has 14 residues. CDR3: CSVVRGSYDNEQFF. The CDR3 region has the DNA TGCAGCGTTGTCCGCGGGAGTTACGACAATGAGCAGTTCTTC.

A word on this clone: The same CDR3 is also encoded by other DNA sequences in this sample. J is TRBJ2-1 and V is TRBV5-1; 9 positions match TRBD2. There are 16 residues in the CDR3. Trimming cost V 0 bases and J 5 bases; bases outside gene matches: 6. Germline V CDR1 and CDR2: SGHRS, YFSETQ. This CDR3 is CASSLEGLAGNNEQFF. Here the CDR3 DNA reads TGCGCCAGCAGCTTGGAGGGTCTAGCGGGGAACAATGAGCAGTTCTTC.

The gene calls are TRBV9 and TRBJ2-5, with 11 positions matching TRBD1. V was clipped by 3 bases and J by 4 bases; unmatched bases: 5. Germline assignment: CDR1 SGDLS and CDR2 YYNGEE. The CDR3 sequence is 15 residues long. The CDR3 bases are TGTGCCAGCAGCGATGGACAGGGGGCCGGAGAGACCCAGTACTTC. The encoded protein is CASSDGQGAGETQYF. Based on the CDR3 plus reference TRBV9 and TRBJ2-5, the full variable domain is DSGVTQTPKHLITATGQRVTLRCSPRSGDLSVYWYQQSLDQGLQFLIQYYNGEERAKGNILERFSAQQFPDLHSELNLSSLELGDSALYFCASSDGQGAGETQYFGPGTRLLVL.

The rearrangement joins TRBV5-6 to TRBJ1-1; 9 nucleotides line up with TRBD1. CDR1 and CDR2 from the germline V gene are SGHDT and YYEEEE. The ends lost 1 base at V and 5 bases at J; junction bases unmatched: 6. CDR3 size: 15 residues. In DNA, the CDR3 is TGTGCCAGCAGCTTGCGTGGGACAGGGTCTACTGAAGCTTTCTTT. Protein product: CASSLRGTGSTEAFF.

The rearrangement links TRBV13 to TRBJ1-6, with D maybe TRBD1 (5 bases). The germline V gene encodes CDR1 PRHDT and CDR2 FYEKMQ (reference sequence). Trimming removed 5 bases at V and 2 bases at J, with 13 bases between. The CDR3 covers 16 residues. Here the CDR3 DNA reads TGTGCCAGCAGCGCGTCAGGGAGGCCCTATAATTCACCCCTCCACTTT. This sequence encodes CASSASGRPYNSPLHF. Complete variable domain (other parts from reference TRBV13 and TRBJ1-6): AAGVIQSPRHLIKEKRETATLKCYPIPRHDTVYWYQQGPGQDPQFLISFYEKMQSDKGSIPDRFSAQQFSDYHSELNMSSLELGDSALYFCASSASGRPYNSPLHFGNGTRLTVT.

This clone was found a few times. Other nucleotide sequences in the sample specify the same CDR3. V is TRBV29-1 and J is TRBJ1-5; 8 nucleotides line up with TRBD1. CDR1 is SQVTM and CDR2 is ANQGSEA in the germline V gene. J gave up 4 bases and V 4 bases, and 0 bases lay outside the gene matches. The CDR3 totals 12 residues. DNA for the CDR3: TGCAGCGTTGGGACAGGGAATCAGCCCCAGCATTTT. Protein sequence: CSVGTGNQPQHF.

This chain uses TRBV5-1 with TRBJ1-2; D might be TRBD1 (6 bases). This CDR3 contains 14 residues. The ends were cut back, 2 bases at V and 8 bases at J, with 16 bases in the middle. CDR1 and CDR2 from the germline V gene are SGHRS and YFSETQ. CDR3 in amino acids: CASSFGQRGVGYTF. CDR3 coding DNA: TGCGCCAGCAGCTTTGGACAGCGTGGGGTCGGCTACACCTTC.

The gene calls are TRBV29-1 and TRBJ1-1; D is uncertain. The CDR3 runs 14 residues. V was cut by 6 bases and J by 5 bases, with 19 bases left in between. The germline CDR1 and CDR2 sequences are SQVTM and ANQGSEA. The CDR3, as DNA: TGCAGCGTCCCCTCCCCCCCAACAGAGACTGAAGCTTTCTTT. It codes for CSVPSPPTETEAFF.

The chain employs TRBV5-1 and TRBJ1-2; D perhaps matches TRBD1 (6 bases). V gave up 0 bases and J gave up 7 bases, with 13 bases separating them. CDR1 is SGHRS and CDR2 is YFSETQ in the germline V gene. This CDR3 comprises 14 residues. CDR3 coding DNA: TGCGCCAGCAGCTTGGACAGGGTGGGGTTTGGCTACACCTTC. Its translation is CASSLDRVGFGYTF.

The gene calls are TRBV7-9 and TRBJ1-2; TRBD1 agrees at 8 bases. Germline V lookup: CDR1 SEHNR, CDR2 FQNEAQ (reference sequence). This CDR3 is built from 15 residues. With 1 base clipped from V and 7 bases from J, the junction kept 8 bases outside the gene matches. The CDR3 DNA sequence: TGTGCCAGCAGCTTAGAGACAGGGGTCCTCGGTGGCTACACCTTC. Encoded protein: CASSLETGVLGGYTF.

The chain employs TRBV23-1 and TRBJ2-1; 12 bases line up with TRBD2. TRBV23-1 is an ORF; its function is uncertain. The V gene end was trimmed by 3 bases and the J gene end by 0 bases; junction bases not matched to a gene: 6. This CDR3 has 18 amino acids. CDR3 region: CASSHGTSGWISYNEQFF. As DNA, the CDR3 is TGCGCCAGCAGTCACGGGACTAGCGGGTGGATCTCCTACAATGAGCAGTTCTTC.

The table lists this clone with a few counts. V is TRBV6-6 and J is TRBJ1-4, with a weak D call TRBD1 (5 bases). Germline values: CDR1 MNHNY, CDR2 SVGAGI (reference sequence). Trimming cost V 2 bases and J 8 bases, with 12 bases left between them. This CDR3 comprises 14 residues. CDR3 nucleotides: TGTGCCAGCAGTTACGTTAGGGGTTCCGAAAAACTGTTTTTT. Protein product: CASSYVRGSEKLFF.